This TCR beta chain was recorded in a study of T cells after yellow fever vaccination. In this sample, this clonotype turned up a few times. TCRdb recomputed calls from the 5' RACE reads with MiXCR, one row per CDR3 protein. The table includes approximately 600,000 distinct CDR3 sequences, 10% to 15% detected once. This CDR3 has 13 residues. V dropped 5 bases and J dropped 6 bases, with 11 bases sitting between them. Germline lookup yields CDR1 SEHNR and CDR2 FQNEAQ (reference sequence). The chain carries TRBV7-9 and TRBJ2-1, with D possibly being TRBD2 (5 bases). This sequence originates from a man in his thirties or forties who received the YFV17D yellow fever vaccine. Sequencing used PBMCs, obtained on the day of the yellow fever booster vaccination. CDR3 amino acids: CASSTGGGNEQFF. In DNA, the CDR3 is TGTGCCAGCAGCACCGGAGGTGGCAATGAGCAGTTCTTC.